This entry lists 5 T cell receptor beta chains sequenced from one sample in a study of blood T cell repertoires in COVID-19. This table comes from immunoSEQ multiplex PCR, and its TCRdb copy is limited to in-frame clones, with some not included. The table has fewer than 350,000 clones, 85% seen once. The specimen was peripheral blood. These receptors were taken from a human donor in a cohort sampled during active COVID-19.

V and J are TRBV27 and TRBJ1-2, with 9 positions matching TRBD1. This CDR3 is 18 amino acids long. Losses at the gene ends were 3 bases for V and 6 bases for J; bases not matched to a gene: 17. Germline V gene data show CDR1 as MNHEY and CDR2 as SMNVEV (reference sequence). In DNA, the CDR3 is TGTGCCAGCAGTTTTATTGGGGACAGGGATGGCGAATGGAATGGCTACACCTTC. This encodes CASSFIGDRDGEWNGYTF.

The chain carries TRBV30 and TRBJ2-7; D is possibly TRBD2 (7 bases). Trimming removed 2 bases from V and 3 bases from J, with 23 bases in between. Germline CDR1 GTSNPN, CDR2 SVGIG (reference sequence). The CDR3 runs to 17 residues. CDR3 coding DNA: TGTGCCTGGAGTCATCCTCAAGGGGGGGGCCCTTTCTACGAGCAGTACTTC. It encodes CAWSHPQGGGPFYEQYF.

The chain combines TRBV24-1 with TRBJ2-4; D remains ambiguous. The CDR3 contains 14 residues. Germline V gene sequence: CDR1 KGHDR, CDR2 SFDVKD. Trimming took 2 bases from V and 5 from J, leaving 9 bases between them. CDR3 DNA sequence: TGTGCCACCAGTGATTCTTACATCGAAAACATTCAGTACTTC. Residues: CATSDSYIENIQYF.

V gene TRBV9 combines with J gene TRBJ2-1, with D perhaps matching TRBD1 (5 bases). This CDR3 is built from 17 residues. Germline values: CDR1 SGDLS, CDR2 YYNGEE. V was shortened by 0 bases and J by 4 bases, with 17 bases between the two germline ends. The DNA of the CDR3 is TGTGCCAGCAGCGTAGGGTCAGGGCACGAAACTTACAATGAGCAGTTCTTC. Its translation: CASSVGSGHETYNEQFF.

For the CDR3, the DNA is TGTGCCCTAAGAACCACTGAAGCTTTCTTT. It yields the protein CALRTTEAFF. The chain couples TRBV2 to TRBJ1-1, with D uncertain. This CDR3 has 10 amino acids. Germline CDR1 reads SNHLY; CDR2 reads FYNNEI. V was clipped by 11 bases and J by 4 bases, with 8 bases between them. Looking up the rest from reference TRBV2 and TRBJ1-1 gives the full variable domain: EPEVTQTPSHQVTQMGQEVILRCVPISNHLYFYWYRQILGQKVEFLVSFYNNEISEKSEIFDDQFSVERPDGSNFTLKIRSTKLEDSAMYFCALRTTEAFFGQGTRLTVV.